This T cell receptor beta chain was identified in a study of control samples from healthy donors and cancer patients. This clone showed up just once. The repertoire was sequenced with immunoSEQ multiplex PCR; TCRdb's copy has only in-frame clones and lacks some. The sample comprises 90,000 to 150,000 clones, approximately 89% of which are singletons, and around 3.4% rests with the top ten. The CDR3 is 15 amino acids. The V and J ends lost 1 base and 4 bases respectively, with 15 bases between them. CDR1 and CDR2 (germline): SGHDT, YYEEEE. The sequencing input was blood. The chain joins TRBV5-6 to TRBJ2-7; D remains unclear. The clonotype was recovered from a man aged 40-55 years in good health. The DNA of the CDR3 is TGTGCCAGCAGCTTGTCCCGAACAACGCGGTACGAGCAGTACTTC. This encodes CASSLSRTTRYEQYF. Full variable domain (remainder filled in from reference TRBV5-6 and TRBJ2-7): DAGVTQSPTHLIKTRGQQVTLRCSPKSGHDTVSWYQQALGQGPQFIFQYYEEEERQRGNFPDRFSGHQFPNYSSELNVNALLLGDSALYLCASSLSRTTRYEQYFGPGTRLTVT.